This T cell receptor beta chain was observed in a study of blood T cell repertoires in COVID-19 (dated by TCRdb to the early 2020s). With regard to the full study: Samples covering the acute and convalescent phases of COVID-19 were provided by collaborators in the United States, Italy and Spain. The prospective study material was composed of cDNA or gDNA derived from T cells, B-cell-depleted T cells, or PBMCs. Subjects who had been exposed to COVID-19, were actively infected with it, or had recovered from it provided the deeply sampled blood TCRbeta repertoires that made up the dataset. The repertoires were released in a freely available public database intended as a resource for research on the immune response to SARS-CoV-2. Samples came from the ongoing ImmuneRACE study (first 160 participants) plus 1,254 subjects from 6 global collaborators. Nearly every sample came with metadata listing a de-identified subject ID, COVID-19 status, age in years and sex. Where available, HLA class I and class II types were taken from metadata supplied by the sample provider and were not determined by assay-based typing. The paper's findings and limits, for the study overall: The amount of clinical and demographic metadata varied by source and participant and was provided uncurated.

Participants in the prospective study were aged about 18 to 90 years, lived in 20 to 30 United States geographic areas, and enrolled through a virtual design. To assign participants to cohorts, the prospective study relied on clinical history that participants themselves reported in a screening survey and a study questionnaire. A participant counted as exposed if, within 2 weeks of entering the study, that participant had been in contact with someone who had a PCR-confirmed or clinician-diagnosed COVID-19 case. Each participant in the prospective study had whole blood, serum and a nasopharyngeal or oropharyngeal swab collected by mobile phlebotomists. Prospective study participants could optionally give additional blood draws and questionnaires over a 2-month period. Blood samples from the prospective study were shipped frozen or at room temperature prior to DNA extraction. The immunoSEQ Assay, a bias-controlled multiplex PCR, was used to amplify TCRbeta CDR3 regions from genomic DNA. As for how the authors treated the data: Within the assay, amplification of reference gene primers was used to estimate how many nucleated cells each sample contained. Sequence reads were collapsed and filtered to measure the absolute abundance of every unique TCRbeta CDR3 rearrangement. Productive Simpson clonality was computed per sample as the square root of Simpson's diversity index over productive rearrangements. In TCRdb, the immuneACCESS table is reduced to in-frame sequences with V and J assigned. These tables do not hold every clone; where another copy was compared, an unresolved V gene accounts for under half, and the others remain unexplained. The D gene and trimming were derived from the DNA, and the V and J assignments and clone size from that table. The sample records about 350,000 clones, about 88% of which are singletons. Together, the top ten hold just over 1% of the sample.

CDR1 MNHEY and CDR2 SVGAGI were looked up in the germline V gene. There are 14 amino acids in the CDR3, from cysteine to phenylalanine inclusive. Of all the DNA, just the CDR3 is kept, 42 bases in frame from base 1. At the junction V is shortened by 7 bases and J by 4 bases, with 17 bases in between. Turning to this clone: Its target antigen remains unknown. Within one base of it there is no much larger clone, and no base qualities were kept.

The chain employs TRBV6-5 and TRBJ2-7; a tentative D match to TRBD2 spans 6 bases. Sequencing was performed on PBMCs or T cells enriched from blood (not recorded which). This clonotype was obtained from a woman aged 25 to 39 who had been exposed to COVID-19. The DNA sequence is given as TGTGCCAGCACTCCCCATGGAGGGTGGTACGAGCAGTACTTC. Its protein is CASTPHGGWYEQYF.